The clone carrying this T cell receptor beta chain occurred a few times. The antigen is unknown. Via MiXCR, TCRdb re-called the reads, giving one row per CDR3 protein. The sample contains approximately 350,000 distinct CDR3 sequences, roughly a third of which appear only once. The sample is drawn from a study of T cell repertoires in cytomegalovirus infection. Study-level background: Use of recently identified HLA-C-restricted and well-studied HLA-B-restricted CMV epitopes was part of the study. In public TCR beta signatures, there were indications of both CMV infection and matching HLA type.

General observations from the study: The ex vivo response was dominated by HLA-C-restricted CMV-specific TCR beta clonotypes.

CDR1 SGHTA and CDR2 FQGNSA come from the germline V gene. This CDR3 has 15 amino acids. The V segment lost 5 bases and the J segment 3 bases; nucleotides outside the gene matches: 4. The input for sequencing was cultured PBMCs, taken from culture after CMV antigen stimulation. This rearrangement joins TRBV7-2 to TRBJ2-1; 10 bases agree with TRBD2. This clonotype originated in a human donor in good health (CMV status not recorded). Some clones in this sample may be carry-over from other donors' samples. CDR3: CASSPRTSGYNEQFF. The DNA for the CDR3 is TGTGCCAGCAGCCCCCGGACTAGCGGCTACAATGAGCAGTTCTTC.